This TCR beta chain is from a study of OX40 agonist ivuxolimab in advanced cancers. Libraries were prepared by immunoSEQ multiplex PCR; TCRdb keeps only in-frame clonotypes and omits some of them. Altogether 65,000 to 85,000 clones are present, approximately 90% being singletons, with the ten largest covering 6% to 8%. Per germline, CDR1 SGHNT and CDR2 YYREEE (reference sequence). The CDR3 loop spans 12 amino acids. V lost 4 bases to trimming and J lost 4 bases, with 7 bases between them. The clonotype was recovered from an adult with an advanced solid tumor such as melanoma, head and neck, liver or kidney cancer. Material: CD4+ or CD8+ T cells sorted from blood, obtained in a trial of the OX40 agonist ivuxolimab. The chain joins TRBV5-4 to TRBJ2-3; unclear D gene. CDR3 loop: CASSPGADTQYF. In nucleotides, the CDR3 is TGTGCCAGCAGCCCGGGTGCAGATACGCAGTATTTT. The variable domain in full, completed from reference TRBV5-4 and TRBJ2-3, reads ETGVTQSPTHLIKTRGQQVTLRCSSQSGHNTVSWYQQALGQGPQFIFQYYREEENGRGNFPPRFSGLQFPNYSSELNVNALELDDSALYLCASSPGADTQYFGPGTRLTVL.